Below, 18 T cell receptor beta chains from the same sample are listed, as sequenced in a study of blood T cell repertoires in COVID-19. The method was immunoSEQ multiplex PCR; TCRdb's version includes in-frame clones alone and lacks a portion of them. Here the sample spans 150,000 or so clones, approximately 80% being singletons. The sample comprised peripheral blood. The receptors were gathered from a woman in her 50s in a cohort sampled during active or convalescent COVID-19.

V and J are TRBV24-1 and TRBJ1-2, with 9 bases fitting TRBD1. The CDR3 length is 13 residues. With 5 bases clipped from V and 5 bases from J, the junction kept 2 bases outside the gene matches. Per the germline V gene, CDR1 is KGHDR and CDR2 is SFDVKD. CDR3 residues: CATSGTGAYGYTF. The DNA of the CDR3 is TGTGCCACCAGTGGGACAGGGGCATATGGCTACACCTTC.

This clone was observed a single time. The chain employs TRBV30 and TRBJ1-1, with D possibly TRBD1 on 5 matching bases. Germline CDR1 reads GTSNPN; CDR2 reads SVGIG (reference sequence). This CDR3 has 15 amino acids. Trimming removed 2 bases from V and 0 bases from J, with 13 bases in between. The CDR3, as DNA: TGTGCCTGGAGTCCCCGGACACCTTTGAACACTGAAGCTTTCTTT. This encodes CAWSPRTPLNTEAFF. The full variable domain, rest sourced from reference TRBV30 and TRBJ1-1, is SQTIHQWPATLVQPVGSPLSLECTVEGTSNPNLYWYRQAAGRGLQLLFYSVGIGQISSEVPQNLSASRPQDRQFILSSKKLLLSDSGFYLCAWSPRTPLNTEAFFGQGTRLTVV.

This clone has a handful of counts. This sequence joins TRBV10-3 and TRBJ2-7; 9 bases match TRBD1. Germline V lookup: CDR1 ENHRY, CDR2 SYGVKD. With 3 bases clipped from V and 4 bases from J, the junction kept 7 bases outside the gene matches. CDR3 length equals 15 residues. The CDR3 DNA is TGTGCCATCAGTGACGGACAGGGGCAGAGGTACGAGCAGTACTTC. This gives the protein CAISDGQGQRYEQYF.

The rearrangement links TRBV6-1 to TRBJ2-3; 9 bases are shared with TRBD2. Germline assignment: CDR1 MNHNS and CDR2 SASEGT. J was trimmed by 1 base and V by 1 base; bases with no gene match: 0. The length of the CDR3 is 15 residues. The CDR3 is CASSEERGGTDTQYF. The CDR3 DNA reads as TGTGCCAGCAGTGAAGAGCGGGGGGGCACAGATACGCAGTATTTT.

The V gene is TRBV5-4, the J gene TRBJ2-7, with TRBD1 matching 7 bases. The V gene's germline CDR1 is SGHNT and CDR2 YYREEE (reference sequence). The CDR3 has 16 amino acids. Germline trimming cut 2 bases from V and 2 bases from J; bases unmatched to any gene: 10. The CDR3 loop reads CASSLNRGVATYEQYF. The CDR3 DNA is TGTGCCAGCAGCTTAAACAGGGGTGTTGCTACCTACGAGCAGTACTTC.

The table lists this clone with a count of one. The chain combines TRBV5-1 with TRBJ2-3, with D perhaps matching TRBD2 (7 bases). Looked up from germline, CDR1 is SGHRS and CDR2 is YFSETQ. The V gene lost 4 bases and the J gene lost 6 bases, with 21 bases spanning the gap. The CDR3 covers 16 residues. Here the CDR3 reads CASSPGRGASLDTQYF. CDR3 coding DNA: TGCGCCAGCAGCCCAGGACGGGGGGCTAGTTTGGATACGCAGTATTTT. The whole variable domain, filled in from reference TRBV5-1 and TRBJ2-3, reads KAGVTQTPRYLIKTRGQQVTLSCSPISGHRSVSWYQQTPGQGLQFLFEYFSETQRNKGNFPGRFSGRQFSNSRSEMNVSTLELGDSALYLCASSPGRGASLDTQYFGPGTRLTVL.

The chain is built from TRBV29-1 and TRBJ2-3, with 11 nucleotides matching TRBD2. The germline V gene encodes CDR1 SQVTM and CDR2 ANQGSEA. This CDR3 comprises 15 residues. V lost 4 bases to trimming and J lost 3 bases; unmatched junction nucleotides: 6. The DNA of the CDR3 is TGCAGCGTTGGGCGACTAGCGGGGCGGACAGATACGCAGTATTTT. This codes for CSVGRLAGRTDTQYF.

The chain couples TRBV6-5 to TRBJ1-2; maybe TRBD1 (6 bases). V shed 7 bases and J shed 1 base, with 16 bases lying between them. CDR3 length: 15 amino acids. Germline CDR1 reads MNHEY; CDR2 reads SVGAGI. This CDR3 is CASIGGGISNYGYTF. CDR3 DNA sequence: TGTGCCAGCATTGGGGGGGGCATTAGTAACTATGGCTACACCTTC.

This clone was detected ten times or more. The chain combines TRBV2 with TRBJ2-1, with 10 bases matching TRBD1. With 4 bases clipped from V and 7 bases from J, the junction kept 1 base outside the gene matches. Germline CDR1 reads SNHLY; CDR2 reads FYNNEI. The CDR3 has 13 amino acids. The CDR3 DNA reads TGTGCCAGCAGTGGGGACAGGGGTAATGAGCAGTTCTTC. Translation gives CASSGDRGNEQFF.

The rearrangement links TRBV13 to TRBJ1-6, with TRBD1 matching over 7 bases. The CDR3 has 19 residues. The V gene end was trimmed by 5 bases and the J gene end by 2 bases; junction bases not matched to a gene: 15. Germline V gives CDR1 PRHDT, CDR2 FYEKMQ (reference sequence). CDR3 DNA: TGTGCCAGCAGCCAAATTACTAAGACAGGGAGGACCTATAATTCACCCCTCCACTTT. It yields the protein CASSQITKTGRTYNSPLHF.

V and J are TRBV5-1 and TRBJ2-1; 9 nucleotides match TRBD1. V lost 0 bases, J lost 7 bases, and 8 bases stayed unmatched. Germline V lookup: CDR1 SGHRS, CDR2 YFSETQ. This CDR3 spans 16 amino acids. The CDR3 bases are TGCGCCAGCAGCTTGGCCTTCGGACAGGGGTATAATGAGCAGTTCTTC. Translated, it gives CASSLAFGQGYNEQFF. Full variable domain (remainder filled in from reference TRBV5-1 and TRBJ2-1): KAGVTQTPRYLIKTRGQQVTLSCSPISGHRSVSWYQQTPGQGLQFLFEYFSETQRNKGNFPGRFSGRQFSNSRSEMNVSTLELGDSALYLCASSLAFGQGYNEQFFGPGTRLTVL.

The chain combines TRBV5-6 with TRBJ2-7; D possibly corresponds to TRBD2 (5 bases). V was clipped by 4 bases and J by 2 bases, with 13 bases between them. Germline CDR1 SGHDT, CDR2 YYEEEE. The CDR3 spans 14 residues. The CDR3 DNA is TGTGCCAGCAGCCGCGGGTTTCCCACCTACGAGCAGTACTTC. Protein sequence: CASSRGFPTYEQYF.

A single count supports this clone. The genes are TRBV24-1 and TRBJ1-2; D not resolved. Germline V CDR1 and CDR2: KGHDR, SFDVKD. V was cut by 5 bases and J by 0 bases, with 15 bases left in between. CDR3 length: 16 residues. The CDR3 sequence: CATSVSRVGTNYGYTF. The CDR3 coding sequence is TGTGCCACCAGTGTCTCGAGGGTTGGGACTAACTATGGCTACACCTTC.

The chain joins TRBV6-1 to TRBJ2-2; TRBD1 aligns across 8 bases. This CDR3 contains 15 residues. With 3 bases clipped from V and 4 bases from J, the junction kept 4 bases outside the gene matches. Looked up from germline, CDR1 is MNHNS and CDR2 is SASEGT. DNA for the CDR3: TGTGCCAGCAGTGACCCGGGACAGGCCACCGGGGAGCTGTTTTTT. It yields the protein CASSDPGQATGELFF.

The chain recombines TRBV11-2 with TRBJ2-5; D is uncertain. Trimming cost V 6 bases and J 1 base, with 9 bases left between them. This CDR3 is 13 amino acids long. Germline-derived CDR1 and CDR2 are SGHAT and FQNNGV. CDR3 nucleotide sequence: TGTGCCAGCAGTTTAAGCTTCCAAGAGACCCAGTACTTC. It is translated as CASSLSFQETQYF.

This clone was picked up a small number of times. The chain joins TRBV25-1 to TRBJ1-5; D is uncertain. The CDR3 totals 12 residues. Trimming cost V 6 bases and J 4 bases, with 7 bases left between them. Germline assignment: CDR1 MGHDK and CDR2 SYGVNS. CDR3 sequence reads: CASRRENQPQHF. The CDR3 DNA reads as TGTGCCAGCAGAAGGGAGAATCAGCCCCAGCATTTT. Full variable domain (remainder filled in from reference TRBV25-1 and TRBJ1-5): EADIYQTPRYLVIGTGKKITLECSQTMGHDKMYWYQQDPGMELHLIHYSYGVNSTEKGDLSSESTVSRIRTEHFPLTLESARPSHTSQYLCASRRENQPQHFGDGTRLSIL.

This clone was seen a handful of times. The rearrangement joins TRBV19 to TRBJ2-1; 7 nucleotides agree with TRBD2. The length of the CDR3 is 15 residues. CDR1 is LNHDA, CDR2 SQIVND, per germline (reference sequence). V shed 7 bases and J 6 bases; nucleotides not matched to a gene: 12. The CDR3: CASTTDIGGGNEQFF. The CDR3 DNA follows: TGTGCCAGTACCACCGACATTGGGGGGGGCAATGAGCAGTTCTTC.

This clone was counted once. The genes are TRBV6-1 and TRBJ2-6; tentative D call: TRBD1 (5 bases). This CDR3 region has 16 residues. Trimming left V 0 bases short and J 2 bases short, with 8 bases between. CDR1 is MNHNS and CDR2 is SASEGT in the germline V gene. The CDR3 DNA reads as TGTGCCAGCAGTGAAGCAGGGGCGGCTGGGGCCAACGTCCTGACTTTC. It is translated as CASSEAGAAGANVLTF.